This T cell receptor (beta chain) was captured by sequencing in a study of technical replicates of blood from a few donors. Libraries were prepared by immunoSEQ multiplex PCR; TCRdb keeps only in-frame clonotypes and omits some of them. The sample holds about 74,000 clones; almost 96% are singletons and the top ten take 0.35% to 0.45%. Per germline, CDR1 SGHVS and CDR2 FNYEAQ. This CDR3 comprises 17 residues. The junction had 9 bases not matched to a gene; V was cut back by 1 base and J by 5 bases. The origin of this receptor is a human donor in good health. The sample was T cells isolated from PBMCs. The chain has TRBV7-6 and TRBJ2-2; 8 nucleotides align to TRBD1. This chain's CDR3 is CASSLGFRGQKTGELFF. Written as DNA, the CDR3 is TGTGCCAGCAGCTTAGGTTTCAGGGGGCAGAAAACCGGGGAGCTGTTTTTT.